A single sample gave rise to the 9 T cell receptor beta chains below, sequenced in a study of cytotoxic CD8 clonotypes in ibrutinib-treated CLL. Profiling relied on immunoSEQ multiplex PCR, and the TCRdb table lists in-frame clones only, not all of them. This table has about 17,000 clones, about 86% appearing once. The sequencing used PBMCs, collected before ibrutinib treatment. These receptors were taken from a human donor with chronic lymphocytic leukemia.

The rearrangement links TRBV28 to TRBJ2-7; perhaps TRBD2 as D (6 bases). This CDR3 is built from 15 residues. V was shortened by 5 bases and J by 9 bases, with 23 bases between the two germline ends. The germline V gene encodes CDR1 MDHEN and CDR2 SYDVKM. CDR3 in amino acids: CASSLPPLGTGPQYF. The CDR3, as DNA: TGTGCCAGCAGTCTGCCCCCCCTTGGGACTGGACCGCAGTACTTC.

This chain links TRBV11-2 with TRBJ2-5; D gene ambiguous. V shed 2 bases and J shed 1 base, with 5 bases lying between them. The CDR3 consists of 13 residues. The germline gives CDR1 SGHAT, CDR2 FQNNGV. The CDR3 spells CASSLNSQETQYF. The CDR3 bases are TGTGCCAGCAGCTTAAATAGCCAAGAGACCCAGTACTTC.

The chain combines TRBV27 with TRBJ2-1; tentatively, D is TRBD1 or TRBD2 (5 bases each). Trimming took 5 bases from V and 6 from J, leaving 11 bases between them. The CDR3 sequence is 13 residues long. Germline V CDR1 and CDR2: MNHEY, SMNVEV (reference sequence). The CDR3 loop reads CASSPGPFNEQFF. The CDR3 DNA reads TGTGCCAGCAGTCCGGGACCCTTCAATGAGCAGTTCTTC.

J is TRBJ1-5 and V is TRBV2; tentative D call: TRBD1 (5 bases). This CDR3 spans 14 amino acids. V was clipped by 11 bases and J by 0 bases, with 14 bases between them. Germline V gene lookup returns CDR1 SNHLY and CDR2 FYNNEI. CDR3 nucleotides: TGTGCCTGCCGGGACGGATATAGCAATCAGCCCCAGCATTTT. It yields the protein CACRDGYSNQPQHF.

V gene TRBV12-5 combines with J gene TRBJ2-7, with D perhaps matching TRBD1 (5 bases). Germline V gene data show CDR1 as LGHNT and CDR2 as FRNRAP. The CDR3 sequence is 12 residues long. V shed 7 bases and J shed 2 bases, with 9 bases lying between them. This CDR3 reads CASEDKTYEQYF. The CDR3 DNA reads as TGTGCTAGTGAGGACAAGACCTACGAGCAGTACTTC.

This clone was observed once. V and J are TRBV5-1 and TRBJ1-2, with 10 nucleotides matching TRBD1. V was pared by 4 bases and J by 11 bases, with 8 bases of the junction left unmatched. Per germline, CDR1 SGHRS and CDR2 YFSETQ. This CDR3 region has 13 residues. The CDR3 DNA sequence: TGCGCCAGCAGCGGCGGGACAGGGGTTAGGTACACCTTC. Its translation is CASSGGTGVRYTF.

This clone was recorded once. The chain combines TRBV27 with TRBJ2-6; 10 bases agree with TRBD1. The trim removed 7 bases at V and 2 bases at J, leaving 11 bases unmatched. Germline values: CDR1 MNHEY, CDR2 SMNVEV (reference sequence). The CDR3 is made up of 18 amino acids. The CDR3 nucleotides are TGTGCCAGCACTCGCTGGTTTGGACAGGGGGCTGGGGCCAACGTCCTGACTTTC. This codes for CASTRWFGQGAGANVLTF. Full variable domain (missing parts from reference TRBV27 and TRBJ2-6): EAQVTQNPRYLITVTGKKLTVTCSQNMNHEYMSWYRQDPGLGLRQIYYSMNVEVTDKGDVPEGYKVSRKEKRNFPLILESPSPNQTSLYFCASTRWFGQGAGANVLTFGAGSRLTVL.

This clone has a single count. The CDR3 spells CASSLGTGSPYEQYF. In DNA form, the CDR3 reads TGCGCCAGCAGTCTCGGGACAGGGTCGCCCTACGAGCAGTACTTC. The V and J genes are TRBV10-1 and TRBJ2-7; 9 positions agree with TRBD1. The junction had 7 bases not matched to a gene; V was cut back by 5 bases and J by 2 bases. The CDR3 consists of 15 residues. Germline lookup yields CDR1 WNHNN and CDR2 SYGVQD (reference sequence).

CDR3 in amino acids: CASIMGGRPDQPQHF. DNA of the CDR3: TGTGCCAGCATAATGGGGGGGCGCCCCGATCAGCCCCAGCATTTT. The V call is TRBV28, the J call TRBJ1-5, with a tentative D call TRBD1 (6 bases). Germline V CDR1 and CDR2: MDHEN, SYDVKM. This CDR3 has 15 residues. The V and J ends lost 7 bases and 5 bases respectively, with 18 bases between them.